This TCR beta chain appears in the sequencing data of a study of post-analysis software for immune sequencing data. Prepared TCR beta cDNA libraries contained unique molecular identifiers. TCRdb used MiXCR to reprocess the PCR reads, holding one entry per CDR3 protein. The table has hundreds of thousands of distinct CDR3 sequences, about 40% seen once. This clonotype came up a few times. Sequences were obtained from blood. The clonotype comes from a girl between 10 and 17 years old with multiple sclerosis.

The CDR3: CASSLFVQVAYNEQFF. In nucleotides, the CDR3 is TGTGCCAGCAGCTTATTCGTACAGGTTGCCTACAATGAGCAGTTCTTC. This sequence joins TRBV7-2 and TRBJ2-1, with D maybe TRBD1 (5 bases). Between the trimmed V and J ends, which lost 2 bases and 2 bases, there was a span of 13 bases. Germline CDR1 is SGHTA and CDR2 is FQGNSA. The CDR3 runs 16 residues.